A selection of T cell receptor beta chains follows, all from one sample in a study of molecular identifiers for immune sequencing clone quantification. TCRdb re-called the PCR reads through MiXCR, storing one row per CDR3 protein. The top ten hold roughly 0.79% of the sample, which has more than 450,000 distinct CDR3 sequences, approximately 25% seen once. Specimen: naive CD8+ T cells from blood, with Jurkat cell RNA spiked in. These receptors all stem from a human donor in good health. Some libraries in this study had Jurkat cell RNA spiked in. Both conserved end residues are part of each CDR3. Each record gives: clone size, J gene, V gene, D gene, CDR3 protein, CDR3 DNA. D genes are given only for firm matches. The size of a clone is reported for some rows only, either as once, few or many, or as a class for expanded clones.

clone_size: few; j_call: TRBJ1-4; v_call: TRBV6-5; d_call: -; cdr3_aa: CASSYSGFTEDEKLFF; cdr3_nt: TGTGCCAGCAGTTACTCGGGCTTCACCGAGGACGAAAAACTGTTTTTT
clone_size: few; j_call: TRBJ2-5; v_call: TRBV7-9; d_call: TRBD2; cdr3_aa: CASSYTSGPARETQYF; cdr3_nt: TGTGCCAGCAGCTATACTAGCGGGCCCGCCAGGGAGACCCAGTACTTC
clone_size: many; j_call: TRBJ1-1; v_call: TRBV10-3; d_call: -; cdr3_aa: CAIGRGNTEAFF; cdr3_nt: TGTGCCATTGGTCGGGGCAACACTGAAGCTTTCTTT
clone_size: many; j_call: TRBJ1-2; v_call: TRBV29-1; d_call: -; cdr3_aa: CSVERRFGYTF; cdr3_nt: TGCAGCGTTGAAAGAAGGTTTGGCTACACCTTC
clone_size: many; j_call: TRBJ2-5; v_call: TRBV7-9; d_call: -; cdr3_aa: CASSWIGSHTQETQYF; cdr3_nt: TGTGCCAGCAGCTGGATAGGGTCCCATACACAAGAGACCCAGTACTTC
clone_size: -; j_call: TRBJ2-1; v_call: TRBV19; d_call: -; cdr3_aa: CASSIAAPYNEQFF; cdr3_nt: TGTGCCAGTAGTATAGCGGCTCCATACAATGAGCAGTTCTTC
clone_size: -; j_call: TRBJ2-3; v_call: TRBV11-2; d_call: -; cdr3_aa: CASSPEPVADTQYF; cdr3_nt: TGTGCCAGCAGCCCAGAACCGGTAGCAGATACGCAGTATTTT
clone_size: many; j_call: TRBJ2-3; v_call: TRBV6-5; d_call: TRBD2; cdr3_aa: CASSYRTSATDTQYF; cdr3_nt: TGTGCCAGCAGTTACAGGACTAGCGCAACAGATACGCAGTATTTT
clone_size: few; j_call: TRBJ1-1; v_call: TRBV9; d_call: TRBD1; cdr3_aa: CASSQTGGPEAFF; cdr3_nt: TGTGCCAGCAGCCAGACAGGGGGTCCTGAAGCTTTCTTT
clone_size: -; j_call: TRBJ2-5; v_call: TRBV6-6; d_call: -; cdr3_aa: CASRDGGEPQDF; cdr3_nt: TGTGCCAGCAGGGACGGAGGGGAGCCCCAGGACTTC
clone_size: many; j_call: TRBJ2-1; v_call: TRBV28; d_call: TRBD2; cdr3_aa: CASSFRLAGLDEQFF; cdr3_nt: TGTGCCAGCAGTTTTAGGCTAGCGGGTTTGGATGAGCAGTTCTTC
clone_size: few; j_call: TRBJ2-3; v_call: TRBV19; d_call: -; cdr3_aa: CASSMDSYSSTDTQYF; cdr3_nt: TGTGCCAGTAGTATGGACAGTTACTCTAGCACAGATACGCAGTATTTT
clone_size: -; j_call: TRBJ2-3; v_call: TRBV9; d_call: -; cdr3_aa: CASSVDTNTDTQYF; cdr3_nt: TGTGCCAGCAGCGTAGACACGAACACAGATACGCAGTATTTT
clone_size: -; j_call: TRBJ2-5; v_call: TRBV20-1; d_call: TRBD2; cdr3_aa: CSARDLLAGGGETRYF; cdr3_nt: TGCAGTGCTAGAGATTTACTAGCGGGGGGAGGAGAGACCCGGTACTTC
clone_size: -; j_call: TRBJ2-6; v_call: TRBV29-1; d_call: -; cdr3_aa: CSVGGGPSGANVLTF; cdr3_nt: TGCAGCGTGGGGGGGGGGCCCTCTGGGGCCAACGTCCTGACTTTC
clone_size: -; j_call: TRBJ1-5; v_call: TRBV4-1; d_call: -; cdr3_aa: CASSRVLGLPNQPQHF; cdr3_nt: TGCGCCAGCAGCCGAGTGCTCGGACTCCCGAATCAGCCCCAGCATTTT
clone_size: many; j_call: TRBJ2-7; v_call: TRBV29-1; d_call: TRBD1; cdr3_aa: CSVPGGEYEQYF; cdr3_nt: TGCAGCGTGCCAGGGGGCGAATACGAGCAGTACTTC
clone_size: many; j_call: TRBJ2-3; v_call: TRBV13; d_call: -; cdr3_aa: CASSLGFPDTQYF; cdr3_nt: TGTGCCAGCAGCTTAGGGTTCCCAGATACGCAGTATTTT
clone_size: -; j_call: TRBJ2-7; v_call: TRBV20-1; d_call: -; cdr3_aa: CSAPDWSYELYF; cdr3_nt: TGCAGTGCTCCCGACTGGTCCTACGAGCTGTACTTC
clone_size: -; j_call: TRBJ1-1; v_call: TRBV27; d_call: -; cdr3_aa: CASSLVGPLNTEAFF; cdr3_nt: TGTGCCAGCAGTTTGGTGGGCCCTTTGAACACTGAAGCTTTCTTT